The 26 T cell receptor beta chains reported below all come from one sample, sequenced in a study of control samples from healthy donors and cancer patients. Here immunoSEQ multiplex PCR was the method, and the copy in TCRdb shows in-frame clones only, minus some. This sample has about 130,000 clones, with 80% to 95% found just once. Sequencing was carried out using PBMCs. These receptors came from a man aged 80 or over with head and neck cancer.

The chain has TRBV12-5 and TRBJ2-3; TRBD2 matches at 12 bases. Germline CDR1 is LGHNT and CDR2 is FRNRAP. The CDR3 sequence is 15 residues long. V was pared by 6 bases and J by 6 bases, with 7 bases of the junction left unmatched. CDR3 bases: TGTGCTAGTGGCTCAGGACTAGCGGGGACCGATACGCAGTATTTT. Encoded protein: CASGSGLAGTDTQYF.

This chain joins TRBV2 and TRBJ1-2; D gene unclear. The CDR3 length is 21 residues. Germline-derived CDR1 and CDR2 are SNHLY and FYNNEI. The V end was cut by 1 base, the J end by 2 bases, with 29 bases between. CDR3 DNA: TGTGCCAGCAGTGAAGGACGCCTGGGGTGGATCGAAGGCCCATCCAACTATGGCTACACCTTC. Amino acids: CASSEGRLGWIEGPSNYGYTF. The entire variable domain, with the rest obtained from reference TRBV2 and TRBJ1-2, is as follows: EPEVTQTPSHQVTQMGQEVILRCVPISNHLYFYWYRQILGQKVEFLVSFYNNEISEKSEIFDDQFSVERPDGSNFTLKIRSTKLEDSAMYFCASSEGRLGWIEGPSNYGYTFGSGTRLTVV.

For the CDR3, the DNA is TGCTTTGCGGGGGAGTACAATGAGCAGTTCTTC. Translated: CFAGEYNEQFF. This chain joins TRBV29-1 and TRBJ2-1; 7 nucleotides match TRBD2. The CDR3 consists of 11 residues. Germline-derived CDR1 and CDR2 are SQVTM and ANQGSEA.

The rearrangement uses TRBV10-2 and TRBJ1-2; unclear D gene. The V end was cut by 1 base, the J end by 8 bases, with 11 bases between. Germline loops: CDR1 WSHSY, CDR2 SAAADI. The CDR3 totals 13 residues. The CDR3 nucleotides are TGCGCCAGCAGTGAGTTTGGGGTCGGCGGCTACACCTTC. Amino acid sequence: CASSEFGVGGYTF.

The genes are TRBV3-1 (or the pseudogene TRBV3-2) and TRBJ1-1; 9 positions agree with TRBD1. After removal of 1 base from V and 11 bases from J, the junction contained 5 bases not matched to a gene. Germline CDR1 reads LGHDT; CDR2 reads YNNKEL (reference sequence). There are 13 residues in the CDR3. The CDR3 DNA reads as TGTGCCAGCAGCCAAGGGTGGGACAGGGAGGCTTTCTTT. This encodes CASSQGWDREAFF.

The rearrangement uses TRBV5-8 and TRBJ1-2; no clear D. Germline V gives CDR1 SGHTS, CDR2 YDEGEE. The CDR3 sequence is 15 residues long. The V gene lost 3 bases and the J gene lost 3 bases, with 15 bases spanning the gap. DNA of the CDR3: TGTGCCAGCAGCTCATCCTGGACGAACTACTATGGCTACACCTTC. The encoded protein is CASSSSWTNYYGYTF. The full variable domain, with the rest looked up from reference TRBV5-8 and TRBJ1-2, is EAGVTQSPTHLIKTRGQQATLRCSPISGHTSVYWYQQALGLGLQFLLWYDEGEERNRGNFPPRFSGRQFPNYSSELNVNALELEDSALYLCASSSSWTNYYGYTFGSGTRLTVV.

The chain couples TRBV7-2 to TRBJ2-5; D is possibly TRBD1 (6 bases). V lost 5 bases to trimming and J lost 8 bases, with 21 bases between them. Germline lookup yields CDR1 SGHTA and CDR2 FQGNSA. This CDR3 is 15 amino acids long. The CDR3 here is CASSPWTVKRDTQYF. DNA for the CDR3: TGTGCCAGCAGCCCATGGACAGTGAAGCGCGATACCCAGTACTTC.

This chain links TRBV18 with TRBJ2-7, with unresolved D. Germline CDR1 and CDR2: KGHSH and LQKENI. The CDR3 contains 14 residues. The V end was cut by 2 bases, the J end by 0 bases, with 8 bases between. For the CDR3, the DNA is TGTGCCAGCTCACCATTGAGTAACTCCTACGAGCAGTACTTC. This encodes CASSPLSNSYEQYF.

The chain carries TRBV7-2 and TRBJ2-1; 9 bases are shared with TRBD1. The CDR3 totals 15 residues. Unmatched junction bases numbered 10, after V lost 5 bases and J lost 8 bases. Germline V lookup: CDR1 SGHTA, CDR2 FQGNSA. The CDR3 nucleotides read TGTGCCAGCAGCCCCCGCGGACAGGGGTTCGATGAGCAGTTCTTC. Amino acid sequence: CASSPRGQGFDEQFF.

This chain links TRBV30 with TRBJ2-1; no clear D. The germline V gene encodes CDR1 GTSNPN and CDR2 SVGIG (reference sequence). V was clipped by 3 bases and J by 7 bases, with 13 bases between them. The CDR3 runs 13 residues. This CDR3 is CAWSGNGLNEQFF. CDR3 sequence (DNA): TGTGCCTGGAGCGGAAACGGGCTGAATGAGCAGTTCTTC.

This chain connects TRBV9 to TRBJ1-1; D ambiguous. The CDR3 sequence is 12 residues long. V lost 0 bases and J lost 7, with 7 bases in between. Per germline, CDR1 SGDLS and CDR2 YYNGEE. The DNA of the CDR3 is TGTGCCAGCAGCGTAGGATCGGGTGAAGCTTTCTTT. It is translated as CASSVGSGEAFF.

The chain couples TRBV9 to TRBJ2-3; 10 bases agree with TRBD2. The CDR3 loop spans 14 amino acids. Trimming cost V 3 bases and J 6 bases; bases outside gene matches: 4. Germline CDR1 reads SGDLS; CDR2 reads YYNGEE. CDR3: CASSGAGGVDTQYF. CDR3 in DNA: TGTGCCAGCAGCGGAGCGGGAGGGGTCGATACGCAGTATTTT.

CDR3 in amino acids: CASSLDGRGYEQYF. CDR3 sequence (DNA): TGCGCCAGCAGCTTGGATGGCAGGGGCTACGAGCAGTACTTC. This chain connects TRBV5-1 to TRBJ2-7; possible D gene TRBD1, 6 bases. Germline V CDR1 and CDR2: SGHRS, YFSETQ. The CDR3 totals 14 residues. Trimming cost V 0 bases and J 3 bases, with 10 bases left between them.

The chain couples TRBV5-1 to TRBJ1-4; 11 bases are shared with TRBD1. This CDR3 is 16 amino acids long. In germline, CDR1 is SGHRS, CDR2 YFSETQ. The J segment lost 6 bases and the V segment lost 4 bases, leaving 8 bases of the junction unmatched. The CDR3 here is CASSRTGGAGDEKLFF. The CDR3 DNA reads TGCGCCAGCAGCCGGACAGGGGGCGCAGGGGATGAAAAACTGTTTTTT.

This clone was counted a single time. V usage is TRBV10-3 and J usage is TRBJ2-7, with TRBD2 matching over 9 bases. The CDR3 runs to 16 residues. Germline values: CDR1 ENHRY, CDR2 SYGVKD. J lost 7 bases, V lost 5 bases, and 15 bases had no gene match. The chain's CDR3 is CAISSSGTSLLYEQYF. In nucleotides, the CDR3 is TGTGCCATCAGTTCCTCCGGGACTAGCTTACTGTATGAGCAGTACTTC.

V is TRBV5-1 and J is TRBJ2-7; D gene unclear. This CDR3 has 14 residues. Germline V lookup: CDR1 SGHRS, CDR2 YFSETQ. With 0 bases removed from V and 3 bases from J, the gap between germline ends came to 10 bases. CDR3 nucleotides: TGCGCCAGCAGCTTGGGTGGACGGAACTACGAGCAGTACTTC. This translates into CASSLGGRNYEQYF.

V is TRBV4-1 and J is TRBJ1-1; D remains ambiguous. Trimming left V 6 bases short and J 6 bases short, with 14 bases between. Germline values: CDR1 MGHRA, CDR2 YSYEKL. CDR3 length: 13 residues. CDR3 sequence: CASRPIRRAEAFF. CDR3 DNA sequence: TGCGCCAGCAGGCCGATCCGCCGGGCTGAAGCTTTCTTT.

The V call is TRBV5-1, the J call TRBJ2-1; no reliable D call. The CDR3 covers 13 residues. Per the germline V gene, CDR1 is SGHRS and CDR2 is YFSETQ. The V end lost 0 bases, the J end lost 3 bases, and 4 bases lay between the germline ends. The CDR3 region has the DNA TGCGCCAGCAGCTTGGGCGGCTACAATGAGCAGTTCTTC. This translates into CASSLGGYNEQFF.

The CDR3 protein is CASSRVDYEQYF. The CDR3 DNA reads as TGTGCCAGCAGCCGGGTGGATTACGAGCAGTACTTC. The V gene is TRBV5-6, the J gene TRBJ2-7; no definite D call. V was cut by 4 bases and J by 4 bases, with 9 bases left in between. The CDR3 has 12 amino acids. Germline assignment: CDR1 SGHDT and CDR2 YYEEEE. Based on the CDR3 plus reference TRBV5-6 and TRBJ2-7, the full variable domain is DAGVTQSPTHLIKTRGQQVTLRCSPKSGHDTVSWYQQALGQGPQFIFQYYEEEERQRGNFPDRFSGHQFPNYSSELNVNALLLGDSALYLCASSRVDYEQYFGPGTRLTVT.

The chain combines TRBV7-8 with TRBJ2-2, with D hard to call. Per the germline V gene, CDR1 is SGHVS and CDR2 is FQNEAQ. This CDR3 is 13 amino acids long. Trimming stripped 5 bases from V and 6 bases from J, with 10 bases between. CDR3 loop: CASSPTNSGELFF. CDR3 coding DNA: TGTGCCAGCAGCCCAACAAACTCCGGGGAGCTGTTTTTT.

Only one count was recorded for this clone. The J gene is TRBJ1-2, the V gene TRBV18; perhaps TRBD1 as D (5 bases). Between the trimmed V and J ends, which lost 3 bases and 0 bases, there was a span of 11 bases. Germline assignment: CDR1 KGHSH and CDR2 LQKENI. The CDR3 has 15 residues. The CDR3 here is CASSPGAGPNYGYTF. DNA of the CDR3: TGTGCCAGCTCACCTGGGGCAGGTCCTAACTATGGCTACACCTTC. Using reference TRBV18 and TRBJ1-2 for the parts outside the CDR3, the full variable domain is NAGVMQNPRHLVRRRGQEARLRCSPMKGHSHVYWYRQLPEEGLKFMVYLQKENIIDESGMPKERFSAEFPKEGPSILRIQQVVRGDSAAYFCASSPGAGPNYGYTFGSGTRLTVV.

The J gene is TRBJ2-7, the V gene TRBV5-1; 10 nucleotides line up with TRBD1. Germline loops: CDR1 SGHRS, CDR2 YFSETQ. V was clipped by 1 base and J by 6 bases; unmatched bases: 4. The CDR3 has 14 amino acids. This CDR3 reads CASSLRDRGSEQYF. Here the CDR3 DNA reads TGCGCCAGCAGCTTGCGGGACAGGGGATCCGAGCAGTACTTC.

The V call is TRBV7-9, the J call TRBJ1-1; TRBD1 aligns across 7 bases. The CDR3 is 13 amino acids. Germline V gene sequence: CDR1 SEHNR, CDR2 FQNEAQ (reference sequence). The trim removed 1 base at V and 4 bases at J, leaving 0 bases unmatched. The CDR3 loop reads CASSLEGATEAFF. The CDR3 coding sequence is TGTGCCAGCAGCTTAGAGGGGGCCACTGAAGCTTTCTTT.

J is TRBJ1-5 and V is TRBV19; a weak D match, TRBD1 (5 bases). The V gene lost 7 bases and the J gene lost 6 bases, with 10 bases spanning the gap. Germline lookup yields CDR1 LNHDA and CDR2 SQIVND (reference sequence). The CDR3 is 12 residues long. CDR3 nucleotide sequence: TGTGCCAGTATGGGGGGGGTTCAGCCCCAGCATTTT. This translates into CASMGGVQPQHF.

The chain recombines TRBV2 with TRBJ1-2; D not certain. The V gene's germline CDR1 is SNHLY and CDR2 FYNNEI. The CDR3 totals 19 residues. Trimming stripped 6 bases from V and 4 bases from J, with 30 bases between. The CDR3 loop is CASRDSAWQVEIPLYGYTF. For the CDR3, the DNA is TGTGCCAGCAGGGATAGTGCATGGCAGGTTGAAATCCCCCTCTATGGCTACACCTTC.

This chain joins TRBV24-1 and TRBJ2-3, with 9 bases that match TRBD2. The germline V gene has CDR1 KGHDR and CDR2 SFDVKD. Trimming took 4 bases from V and 6 from J; bases not matched to a gene: 7. This CDR3 is built from 15 residues. The DNA of the CDR3 is TGTGCCACCAGTGAGGGTGGGACTAGCTTGGATACGCAGTATTTT. Translating gives CATSEGGTSLDTQYF.